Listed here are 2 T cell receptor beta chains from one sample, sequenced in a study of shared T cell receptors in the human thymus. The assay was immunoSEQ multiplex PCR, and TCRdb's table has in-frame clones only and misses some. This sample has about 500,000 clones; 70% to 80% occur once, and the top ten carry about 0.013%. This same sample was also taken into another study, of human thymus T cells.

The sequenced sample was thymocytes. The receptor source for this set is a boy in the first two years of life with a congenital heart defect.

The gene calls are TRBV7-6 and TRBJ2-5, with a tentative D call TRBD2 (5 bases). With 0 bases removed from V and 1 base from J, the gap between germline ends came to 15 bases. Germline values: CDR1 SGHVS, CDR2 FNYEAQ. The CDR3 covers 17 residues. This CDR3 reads CASSLALGAAPQETQYF. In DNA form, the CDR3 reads TGTGCCAGCAGCTTAGCGCTCGGAGCGGCTCCCCAAGAGACCCAGTACTTC. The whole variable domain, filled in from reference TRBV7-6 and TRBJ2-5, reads GAGVSQSPRYKVTKRGQDVALRCDPISGHVSLYWYRQALGQGPEFLTYFNYEAQQDKSGLPNDRFSAERPEGSISTLTIQRTEQRDSAMYRCASSLALGAAPQETQYFGPGTRLLVL.

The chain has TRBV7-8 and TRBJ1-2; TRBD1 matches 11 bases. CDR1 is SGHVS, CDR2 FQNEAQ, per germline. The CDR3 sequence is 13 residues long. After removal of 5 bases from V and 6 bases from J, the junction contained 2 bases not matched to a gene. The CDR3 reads CASSPDRGHGYTF. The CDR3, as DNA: TGTGCCAGCAGCCCGGACAGGGGGCATGGCTACACCTTC.